The 26 T cell receptor beta chains below come from one sample, sequenced in a study of blood T cells in healthy people across ages. It was with a sample-barcoded 5' primer and a J-beta primer mix that a second PCR of about 6 to 12 cycles was run. TCRdb reprocessed the 5' RACE reads via MiXCR and lists one record per CDR3 protein. Seen here are fewer than 950,000 distinct CDR3 sequences, approximately 35% observed once, and the top ten hold over 10%. The specimen sequenced was blood. These TCRs come from a young man in good health.

This clonotype was counted many times. This chain links TRBV5-6 with TRBJ1-2; 7 nucleotides align to TRBD1. This CDR3 region has 13 residues. CDR1 and CDR2 (germline): SGHDT, YYEEEE. Trimming removed 4 bases from V and 6 bases from J; junction bases left unmatched: 6. The CDR3 DNA reads as TGTGCCAGCAGCCCCACAGGGGTTCATGGCTACACCTTC. It translates to CASSPTGVHGYTF.

This clonotype was seen only a few times. The chain joins TRBV2 to TRBJ1-6; 11 nucleotides agree with TRBD1. CDR1 and CDR2 (germline): SNHLY, FYNNEI. The CDR3 contains 16 residues. J was trimmed by 9 bases and V by 2 bases; bases with no gene match: 6. CDR3 in amino acids: CASSERGTGGGSPLHF. The CDR3, as DNA: TGTGCCAGCAGTGAAAGAGGGACAGGGGGAGGTTCACCCCTCCACTTT.

This rearrangement joins TRBV29-1 to TRBJ2-3, with D perhaps TRBD1 (5 bases). The CDR3 is made up of 15 amino acids. Trimming shortened V by 2 bases and J by 0 bases, and 12 bases separated the two germline ends. Germline V lookup: CDR1 SQVTM, CDR2 ANQGSEA. CDR3 sequence reads: CSVELAGSSTDTQYF. As DNA, the CDR3 is TGCAGCGTTGAACTGGCAGGGTCTAGCACAGATACGCAGTATTTT.

This clonotype has at least ten counts. V and J are TRBV20-1 and TRBJ2-5; possibly TRBD1 for D (5 bases). The V gene's germline CDR1 is DFQATT and CDR2 SNEGSKA (reference sequence). V gave up 1 base and J gave up 3 bases, with 15 bases separating them. The CDR3 has 15 amino acids. CDR3 sequence reads: CSARGQPNAKETQYF. In DNA, the CDR3 is TGCAGTGCTAGAGGACAGCCAAATGCCAAAGAGACCCAGTACTTC.

This clonotype was counted between two and nine times. The chain links TRBV10-3 to TRBJ2-2; D is perhaps TRBD1 (6 bases). CDR1 is ENHRY and CDR2 is SYGVKD in the germline V gene. Trimming left V 5 bases short and J 5 bases short, with 9 bases between. The CDR3 runs to 13 residues. CDR3 coding DNA: TGTGCCATCAGTCCAGGGGTTACCGGGGAGCTGTTTTTT. Translation gives CAISPGVTGELFF.

V gene TRBV2 combines with J gene TRBJ1-4, with a possible D match to TRBD1 (5 bases). Per the germline V gene, CDR1 is SNHLY and CDR2 is FYNNEI. The V gene lost 8 bases and the J gene lost 7 bases, with 17 bases spanning the gap. This CDR3 is built from 14 residues. CDR3 nucleotides: TGTGCCAGCCTGGTCCACCAGGGAAGTGAAAAACTGTTTTTT. Amino acid sequence: CASLVHQGSEKLFF.

A few counts support this clonotype. The chain combines TRBV7-8 with TRBJ2-3, with D possibly TRBD2 on 6 matching bases. Germline CDR1 reads SGHVS; CDR2 reads FQNEAQ. CDR3 length: 17 amino acids. The V end lost 0 bases, the J end lost 7 bases, and 20 bases lay between the germline ends. The CDR3 DNA follows: TGTGCCAGCAGCTTAGCCGGACTACGGGACGATTACAATACGCAGTATTTT. Translation gives CASSLAGLRDDYNTQYF.

This clonotype was observed at least ten times. The chain couples TRBV15 to TRBJ2-4, with D possibly matching TRBD2 (6 bases). This CDR3 contains 18 residues. Germline CDR1 LNHNV, CDR2 YYDKDF (reference sequence). The V gene lost 0 bases and the J gene lost 6 bases, with 21 bases spanning the gap. The CDR3 nucleotides are TGTGCCACCAGCAGAGATACCGGGAGCCTAAAAACAATAAACATTCAGTACTTC. The encoded protein is CATSRDTGSLKTINIQYF.

The J gene is TRBJ2-3, the V gene TRBV6-4, with D maybe TRBD2 (5 bases). Germline loops: CDR1 MRHNA, CDR2 SNTAGT. V dropped 0 bases and J dropped 2 bases, with 9 bases sitting between them. The CDR3 runs to 15 residues. The CDR3 here is CASSDSVGDTDTQYF. As DNA, the CDR3 is TGTGCCAGCAGTGACTCTGTCGGGGACACAGATACGCAGTATTTT.

On this clonotype itself: An end of the junction does not agree with germline; a read error may underlie this. V gene TRBV12-3 or TRBV12-4 combines with J gene TRBJ1-2; possibly TRBD1 for D (5 bases). The CDR3 contains 15 residues. The CDR3 region is CASSFVPDITYGYIF. CDR3 sequence (DNA): TGTGCCAGCAGTTTTGTCCCGGACATCACCTATGGCTACATCTTC.

This clonotype came up a few times. The chain joins TRBV7-9 to TRBJ2-1; TRBD2 aligns across 7 bases. The CDR3 covers 15 residues. In germline, CDR1 is SEHNR, CDR2 FQNEAQ (reference sequence). Trimming removed 3 bases from V and 3 bases from J; junction bases left unmatched: 5. DNA of the CDR3: TGTGCCAGCAGCTTGGGGAGGGGCTTCTACAATGAGCAGTTCTTC. It codes for CASSLGRGFYNEQFF.

This sequence joins TRBV20-1 and TRBJ2-7; D possibly matches TRBD1 or TRBD2 (5 bases each). The J call may not be correct, given that the DNA end is closer to TRBJ2-5. The CDR3 totals 14 residues. Germline assignment: CDR1 DFQATT and CDR2 SNEGSKA (reference sequence). CDR3 bases: TGCAGTGCTTCCCGAGGGGCCGCAACGGAGACCCAGTACTTC. Amino acid sequence: CSASRGAATETQYF.

This chain joins TRBV5-6 and TRBJ1-1; a weak D match, TRBD1 (5 bases). Between the trimmed V and J ends, which lost 3 bases and 0 bases, there was a span of 12 bases. The CDR3 has 15 amino acids. Germline values: CDR1 SGHDT, CDR2 YYEEEE. As DNA, the CDR3 is TGTGCCAGCAGCTCCCCGGGGCGTATGAACACTGAAGCTTTCTTT. Encoded protein: CASSSPGRMNTEAFF.

V usage is TRBV12-3 or TRBV12-4 and J usage is TRBJ1-2; TRBD1 might be the D (5 bases). Trimming cost V 3 bases and J 4 bases, with 15 bases left between them. The CDR3 totals 15 residues. The CDR3: CASSLSSRGVYGYTF. The CDR3 coding sequence is TGTGCCAGCAGTTTGTCAAGTCGGGGGGTCTATGGCTACACCTTC.

This clonotype was observed a handful of times. This chain connects TRBV25-1 to TRBJ2-5, with D tentatively TRBD2 (5 bases). Per germline, CDR1 MGHDK and CDR2 SYGVNS. With 5 bases removed from V and 1 base from J, the gap between germline ends came to 14 bases. The CDR3 length is 15 residues. The CDR3 loop is CASSHLSGFQETQYF. The CDR3, as DNA: TGTGCCAGCAGTCACCTATCGGGGTTCCAAGAGACCCAGTACTTC. Full variable domain (rest looked up from reference TRBV25-1 and TRBJ2-5): EADIYQTPRYLVIGTGKKITLECSQTMGHDKMYWYQQDPGMELHLIHYSYGVNSTEKGDLSSESTVSRIRTEHFPLTLESARPSHTSQYLCASSHLSGFQETQYFGPGTRLLVL.

Many counts were recorded for this clonotype. V usage is TRBV7-9 and J usage is TRBJ2-3; the match to TRBD1 covers 8 bases. Germline V gene sequence: CDR1 SEHNR, CDR2 FQNEAQ (reference sequence). The trim removed 6 bases at V and 5 bases at J, leaving 4 bases unmatched. The CDR3 contains 13 residues. CDR3 coding DNA: TGTGCCAGCAGACCAGGGGGCGAAGATACGCAGTATTTT. Amino acids: CASRPGGEDTQYF.

As DNA, the CDR3 is TGTGCCAGCAGTTACGACATCGGCTCTTTAAGGGAAAAACTGTTTTTT. Amino acid sequence: CASSYDIGSLREKLFF. This chain joins TRBV6-2 or TRBV6-3 and TRBJ1-4, with D unclear. Trimming removed 2 bases from V and 8 bases from J, with 18 bases in between. The CDR3 loop spans 16 amino acids. CDR1 is MNHEY, CDR2 SVGEGT, per germline.

The chain employs TRBV6-1 and TRBJ2-3, with D uncertain. Per germline, CDR1 MNHNS and CDR2 SASEGT. The V end lost 0 bases, the J end lost 2 bases, and 6 bases lay between the germline ends. The CDR3 extends over 14 amino acids. The CDR3 coding sequence is TGTGCCAGCAGTGAAGCAGGAGCCACAGATACGCAGTATTTT. It translates to CASSEAGATDTQYF.

The chain has TRBV5-1 and TRBJ2-5; D unclear. With 1 base removed from V and 5 bases from J, the gap between germline ends came to 12 bases. The CDR3 extends over 14 amino acids. Per germline, CDR1 SGHRS and CDR2 YFSETQ. The CDR3 here is CASSLMGPAETQYF. The CDR3 bases are TGCGCCAGCAGCTTGATGGGTCCGGCGGAGACCCAGTACTTC.

This clonotype came up a few times. CDR3 sequence reads: CASSPLTQLFPTNEKLFF. In DNA, the CDR3 is TGTGCCAGCAGTCCCCTGACCCAATTGTTCCCAACTAATGAAAAACTGTTTTTT. The chain joins TRBV28 to TRBJ1-4; D is uncertain. The V end lost 5 bases, the J end lost 0 bases, and 19 bases lay between the germline ends. CDR1 and CDR2 from the germline V gene are MDHEN and SYDVKM. The CDR3 runs 18 residues.

This clonotype has more than one count but fewer than ten. The chain has TRBV4-3 and TRBJ1-4; 11 positions agree with TRBD1. J lost 4 bases, V lost 4 bases, and 14 bases had no gene match. The V gene's germline CDR1 is LGHNA and CDR2 YSLEER. The CDR3 covers 19 residues. CDR3 nucleotides: TGCGCCAGCAGCCCAATGTGGACAGGGGGCAGAAGCGGTAATGAAAAACTGTTTTTT. This sequence encodes CASSPMWTGGRSGNEKLFF.

This clonotype has just a few counts. The chain carries TRBV27 and TRBJ1-1, with D perhaps matching TRBD1 (5 bases). This CDR3 is 13 amino acids long. Germline CDR1 and CDR2: MNHEY and SMNVEV (reference sequence). Trimming cost V 6 bases and J 9 bases, with 17 bases left between them. CDR3 nucleotide sequence: TGTGCCAGCAGCCCGAACAGGAACCAGAAAGCTTTCTTT. This codes for CASSPNRNQKAFF.

Ten or more counts support this clonotype. The V call is TRBV27, the J call TRBJ2-7; D is ambiguous. This CDR3 has 13 residues. The germline V gene encodes CDR1 MNHEY and CDR2 SMNVEV (reference sequence). Deletions cut 2 bases from V and 3 bases from J, with 8 bases between. The CDR3 here is CASSLGRIYEQYF. The CDR3 nucleotides read TGTGCCAGCAGTTTAGGCAGGATCTACGAGCAGTACTTC.

The V call is TRBV27, the J call TRBJ2-5; D is unresolved. The V and J ends lost 3 bases and 11 bases respectively, with 16 bases between them. Germline lookup yields CDR1 MNHEY and CDR2 SMNVEV (reference sequence). The CDR3 is 13 residues long. The CDR3 bases are TGTGCCAGCAGTTTTGGTCCAGTAGATGAGCAGTACTTC. Its protein is CASSFGPVDEQYF.

The V and J genes are TRBV4-1 and TRBJ2-3; D is undetermined. The CDR3 covers 14 residues. The germline V gene encodes CDR1 MGHRA and CDR2 YSYEKL. V lost 1 base to trimming and J lost 5 bases, with 10 bases between them. The CDR3 here is CASSQVAPRDTQYF. CDR3 DNA sequence: TGCGCCAGCAGCCAAGTTGCCCCAAGAGATACGCAGTATTTT.

This clonotype was picked up a small number of times. The genes are TRBV7-8 and TRBJ1-2; D might be TRBD1 (5 bases). The V end was cut by 2 bases, the J end by 8 bases, with 15 bases between. Germline CDR1 and CDR2: SGHVS and FQNEAQ. CDR3 length: 14 residues. CDR3 coding DNA: TGTGCCAGCAGCTTACGTACAGGAGATACGGGCTACACCTTC. Translated: CASSLRTGDTGYTF. The full variable domain, rest sourced from reference TRBV7-8 and TRBJ1-2, is GAGVSQSPRYKVAKRGQDVALRCDPISGHVSLFWYQQALGQGPEFLTYFQNEAQLDKSGLPSDRFFAERPEGSVSTLKIQRTQQEDSAVYLCASSLRTGDTGYTFGSGTRLTVV.